Listed below are T cell receptor beta chains from one sample, sequenced in a study of T cell responses to AZD1222 COVID-19 vaccine. Sequencing was performed with immunoSEQ multiplex PCR; in TCRdb, only in-frame clones are kept and a portion is missing. The profile covers 90,000 to 120,000 clones, with approximately 89% appearing a single time and roughly 3% taken by the ten largest. Source: peripheral blood, taken on day 0 of MenACWY control vaccination. The receptors derive from an adult in good health. The CDR3 runs from the conserved cysteine through the conserved F or W. The order of the fields is J gene, CDR3 length, clone size, V gene, D gene, CDR3 protein, CDR3 DNA. D genes are given only for firm matches. Size is stated for part of the rows, as once, few or many counts, or as a class when the clone is expanded.

j_gene: TRBJ2-5; len: 15; abundance: NA; v_gene: TRBV2; d_gene: NA; CDR3aa: CASSEQGTMGETQYF; CDR3nt: TGTGCCAGCAGTGAACAGGGTACAATGGGAGAGACCCAGTACTTC
j_gene: TRBJ2-6; len: 12; abundance: NA; v_gene: TRBV27; d_gene: NA; CDR3aa: CATLSGANVLTF; CDR3nt: TGTGCCACCCTTTCTGGGGCCAACGTCCTGACTTTC
j_gene: TRBJ1-6; len: 16; abundance: NA; v_gene: TRBV5-4; d_gene: TRBD1; CDR3aa: CASKSTGATTDSPLHF; CDR3nt: TGTGCCAGCAAGTCGACAGGGGCGACTACCGATTCACCCCTCCACTTT
j_gene: TRBJ1-5; len: 13; abundance: NA; v_gene: TRBV30; d_gene: NA; CDR3aa: CAGRQGRNQPQHF; CDR3nt: TGTGCCGGAAGGCAGGGACGCAATCAGCCCCAGCATTTT
j_gene: TRBJ2-5; len: 15; abundance: NA; v_gene: TRBV7-9; d_gene: NA; CDR3aa: CASSLVAGPEETQYF; CDR3nt: TGTGCCAGCAGCTTAGTGGCAGGACCTGAAGAGACCCAGTACTTC
j_gene: TRBJ1-1; len: 16; abundance: NA; v_gene: TRBV11-1; d_gene: NA; CDR3aa: CASSLVGWGMSTEAFF; CDR3nt: TGTGCCAGCAGCTTAGTCGGATGGGGTATGAGCACTGAAGCTTTCTTT
j_gene: TRBJ1-1; len: 16; abundance: NA; v_gene: TRBV19; d_gene: TRBD1; CDR3aa: CASSIDYRGRETEAFF; CDR3nt: TGTGCCAGTAGTATAGACTACAGGGGGCGAGAAACTGAAGCTTTCTTT
j_gene: TRBJ1-1; len: 14; abundance: NA; v_gene: TRBV28; d_gene: NA; CDR3aa: CASRLGQMNTEAFF; CDR3nt: TGTGCCAGCAGGTTAGGACAGATGAACACTGAAGCTTTCTTT
j_gene: TRBJ1-5; len: 16; abundance: NA; v_gene: TRBV23-1; d_gene: NA; CDR3aa: CASSPVARDSNQPQHF; CDR3nt: TGCGCCAGCTCTCCCGTGGCAAGGGATAGCAATCAGCCCCAGCATTTT
j_gene: TRBJ1-2; len: 11; abundance: NA; v_gene: TRBV28; d_gene: NA; CDR3aa: CASKVDYGYTF; CDR3nt: TGTGCCAGCAAGGTCGACTATGGCTACACCTTC
j_gene: TRBJ1-1; len: 15; abundance: few; v_gene: TRBV19; d_gene: NA; CDR3aa: CASSTVEARNTEAFF; CDR3nt: TGTGCCAGTAGTACCGTAGAAGCACGGAACACTGAAGCTTTCTTT
j_gene: TRBJ2-7; len: 16; abundance: NA; v_gene: TRBV18; d_gene: NA; CDR3aa: CASSPENRFGSYEQYF; CDR3nt: TGTGCCAGCTCACCGGAGAACAGGTTCGGCTCCTACGAGCAGTACTTC
j_gene: TRBJ2-2; len: 14; abundance: many; v_gene: TRBV29-1; d_gene: TRBD1; CDR3aa: CSVDGTANTGELFF; CDR3nt: TGCAGCGTTGACGGGACAGCGAACACCGGGGAGCTGTTTTTT
j_gene: TRBJ2-7; len: 13; abundance: NA; v_gene: TRBV2; d_gene: NA; CDR3aa: CASREQGMGEQYF; CDR3nt: TGTGCCAGCAGGGAGCAGGGGATGGGCGAGCAGTACTTC
j_gene: TRBJ2-7; len: 15; abundance: NA; v_gene: TRBV4-1; d_gene: TRBD1; CDR3aa: CASSQESGQGDEQYF; CDR3nt: TGCGCCAGCAGCCAAGAATCCGGACAGGGCGACGAGCAGTACTTC
j_gene: TRBJ1-6; len: 17; abundance: NA; v_gene: TRBV5-1; d_gene: NA; CDR3aa: CASSHGGRAELNSPLHF; CDR3nt: TGCGCCAGCAGCCACGGCGGGAGGGCCGAACTTAATTCACCCCTCCACTTT
j_gene: TRBJ2-7; len: 14; abundance: NA; v_gene: TRBV27; d_gene: NA; CDR3aa: CASSPVPGGREQYF; CDR3nt: TGTGCCAGCAGTCCCGTCCCTGGGGGGCGCGAGCAGTACTTC
j_gene: TRBJ2-4; len: 18; abundance: NA; v_gene: TRBV19; d_gene: NA; CDR3aa: CASSKEGVTKLAKNIQYF; CDR3nt: TGTGCCAGTAGTAAGGAGGGGGTCACGAAACTAGCCAAAAACATTCAGTACTTC
j_gene: TRBJ1-5; len: 12; abundance: NA; v_gene: TRBV18; d_gene: NA; CDR3aa: CASSQDDQPQHF; CDR3nt: TGTGCCAGCTCACAGGACGATCAGCCCCAGCATTTT
j_gene: TRBJ1-1; len: 15; abundance: NA; v_gene: TRBV18; d_gene: TRBD1; CDR3aa: CASSPGQGMNTEAFF; CDR3nt: TGTGCCAGCTCACCGGGACAGGGGATGAACACTGAAGCTTTCTTT
j_gene: TRBJ1-2; len: 14; abundance: NA; v_gene: TRBV5-1; d_gene: NA; CDR3aa: CASSLEPPSYGYTF; CDR3nt: TGCGCCAGCAGCTTGGAACCCCCCTCGTATGGCTACACCTTC
j_gene: TRBJ2-6; len: 14; abundance: NA; v_gene: TRBV3-1/TRBV3-2; d_gene: NA; CDR3aa: CASSQDYGANVLTF; CDR3nt: TGTGCCAGCAGCCAAGATTATGGGGCCAACGTCCTGACTTTC
j_gene: TRBJ1-5; len: 15; abundance: NA; v_gene: TRBV28; d_gene: NA; CDR3aa: CASSHLQGSNQPQHF; CDR3nt: TGTGCCAGCAGCCATCTCCAGGGGTCCAATCAGCCCCAGCATTTT
j_gene: TRBJ1-2; len: 13; abundance: NA; v_gene: TRBV10-1; d_gene: NA; CDR3aa: CATPGWGNYGYTF; CDR3nt: TGCGCCACACCTGGATGGGGGAACTATGGCTACACCTTC
j_gene: TRBJ1-5; len: 14; abundance: NA; v_gene: TRBV27; d_gene: NA; CDR3aa: CASSYGDSNQPQHF; CDR3nt: TGTGCCAGCAGTTATGGGGATAGCAATCAGCCCCAGCATTTT
j_gene: TRBJ1-4; len: 14; abundance: NA; v_gene: TRBV27; d_gene: NA; CDR3aa: CASSFTGWDEKLFF; CDR3nt: TGTGCCAGCAGTTTCACAGGGTGGGATGAAAAACTGTTTTTT
j_gene: TRBJ2-4; len: 15; abundance: NA; v_gene: TRBV19; d_gene: NA; CDR3aa: CASSAPGIAKNIQYF; CDR3nt: TGTGCCAGTAGTGCCCCCGGCATAGCCAAAAACATTCAGTACTTC
j_gene: TRBJ1-4; len: 13; abundance: NA; v_gene: TRBV18; d_gene: NA; CDR3aa: CASSPGWDEKLFF; CDR3nt: TGTGCCAGCTCACCAGGATGGGATGAAAAACTGTTTTTT
j_gene: TRBJ2-2; len: 15; abundance: NA; v_gene: TRBV3-1/TRBV3-2; d_gene: NA; CDR3aa: CASSQARGNTGELFF; CDR3nt: TGTGCCAGCAGCCAAGCCAGGGGAAACACCGGGGAGCTGTTTTTT
j_gene: TRBJ1-1; len: 13; abundance: NA; v_gene: TRBV24-1; d_gene: TRBD1; CDR3aa: CATSDPDRGEAFF; CDR3nt: TGTGCCACCAGTGACCCCGACAGGGGTGAAGCTTTCTTT
j_gene: TRBJ1-3; len: 21; abundance: NA; v_gene: TRBV7-8; d_gene: TRBD1; CDR3aa: CASSLSFGRDRSLNSGNTIYF; CDR3nt: TGTGCCAGCAGCTTATCATTTGGTCGGGACAGGTCCCTTAACTCTGGAAACACCATATATTTT
j_gene: TRBJ2-2; len: 14; abundance: few; v_gene: TRBV5-1; d_gene: NA; CDR3aa: CASSLRGNTGELFF; CDR3nt: TGCGCCAGCAGCTTAAGGGGAAACACCGGGGAGCTGTTTTTT
j_gene: TRBJ2-7; len: 14; abundance: NA; v_gene: TRBV7-3; d_gene: NA; CDR3aa: CASSLLTGPYEQYF; CDR3nt: TGTGCCAGCAGCTTACTTACAGGGCCCTACGAGCAGTACTTC
j_gene: TRBJ2-7; len: 14; abundance: NA; v_gene: TRBV19; d_gene: NA; CDR3aa: CASSNPGDRYEQYF; CDR3nt: TGTGCCAGTTCAAACCCCGGGGACCGCTACGAGCAGTACTTC
j_gene: TRBJ2-1; len: 15; abundance: NA; v_gene: TRBV5-4; d_gene: TRBD2; CDR3aa: CASSLEAGGRNEQFF; CDR3nt: TGTGCCAGCAGCTTGGAAGCGGGGGGCCGTAATGAGCAGTTCTTC
j_gene: TRBJ1-3; len: 15; abundance: NA; v_gene: TRBV20-1; d_gene: TRBD1; CDR3aa: CSASRTGGFGNTIYF; CDR3nt: TGCAGTGCTAGTAGAACAGGGGGCTTTGGAAACACCATATATTTT
j_gene: TRBJ2-3; len: 14; abundance: NA; v_gene: TRBV6-2/TRBV6-3; d_gene: NA; CDR3aa: CASSYLVPTDTQYF; CDR3nt: TGTGCCAGCAGTTATCTCGTACCCACAGATACGCAGTATTTT
j_gene: TRBJ2-1; len: 12; abundance: NA; v_gene: TRBV15; d_gene: NA; CDR3aa: CATSREENEQFF; CDR3nt: TGTGCCACCAGCAGAGAAGAAAATGAGCAGTTCTTC
j_gene: TRBJ1-1; len: 15; abundance: NA; v_gene: TRBV5-1; d_gene: TRBD1; CDR3aa: CASSVGQGAITEAFF; CDR3nt: TGCGCCAGCAGCGTCGGACAGGGGGCTATCACTGAAGCTTTCTTT